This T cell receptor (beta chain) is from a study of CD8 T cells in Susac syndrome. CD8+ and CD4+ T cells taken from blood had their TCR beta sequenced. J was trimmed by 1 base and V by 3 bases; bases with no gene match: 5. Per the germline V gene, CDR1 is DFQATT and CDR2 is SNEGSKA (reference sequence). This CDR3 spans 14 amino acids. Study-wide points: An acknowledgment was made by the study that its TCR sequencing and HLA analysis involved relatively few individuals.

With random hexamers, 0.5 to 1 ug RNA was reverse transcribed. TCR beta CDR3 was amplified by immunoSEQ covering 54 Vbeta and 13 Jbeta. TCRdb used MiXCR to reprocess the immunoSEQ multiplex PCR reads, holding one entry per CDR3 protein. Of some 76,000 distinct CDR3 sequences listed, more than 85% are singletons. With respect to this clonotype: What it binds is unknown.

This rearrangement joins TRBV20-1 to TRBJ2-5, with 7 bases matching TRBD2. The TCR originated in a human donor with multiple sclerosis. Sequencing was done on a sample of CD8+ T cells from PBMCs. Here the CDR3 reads CSASREATQETQYF. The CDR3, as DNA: TGCAGTGCTAGTCGGGAGGCGACCCAAGAGACCCAGTACTTC.